Included here is one T cell receptor beta chain sequence, with context. CDR1 is SGHNT and CDR2 is YENEEA in the germline V gene. This CDR3 region has 17 residues. V gave up 2 bases and J gave up 4 bases, with 18 bases separating them. This entry belongs to a study of sequential checkpoint blockade in melanoma. The treatment denotes: randomized to nivolumab then ipilimumab (arm A) or the reverse (arm B). Clones were read by immunoSEQ multiplex PCR, and TCRdb kept only the in-frame ones, dropping some. The top ten hold about a fifth of the sample, which has about 420 clones, around 24% seen once. The chain employs TRBV11-3 and TRBJ1-5, with D uncertain. The specimen comprised tumor tissue (inferred from file names), sampled from a patient given nivolumab and ipilimumab in sequence. The sequence came from a human donor with melanoma. In DNA, the CDR3 is TGTGCCAGCAGCTTAACCTGGTCCTCAGCCGATAATCAGCCCCAGCATTTT. Amino acids: CASSLTWSSADNQPQHF.